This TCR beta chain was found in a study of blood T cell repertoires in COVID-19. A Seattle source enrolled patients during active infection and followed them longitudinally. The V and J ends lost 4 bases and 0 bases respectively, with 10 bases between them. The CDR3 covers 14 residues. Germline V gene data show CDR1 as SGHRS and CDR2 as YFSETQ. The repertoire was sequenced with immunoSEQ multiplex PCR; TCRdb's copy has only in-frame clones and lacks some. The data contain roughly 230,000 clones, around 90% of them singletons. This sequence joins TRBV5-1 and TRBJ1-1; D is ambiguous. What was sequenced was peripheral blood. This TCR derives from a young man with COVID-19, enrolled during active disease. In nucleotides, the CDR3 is TGCGCCAGCAGCCCGACTGGAATGAACACTGAAGCTTTCTTT. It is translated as CASSPTGMNTEAFF. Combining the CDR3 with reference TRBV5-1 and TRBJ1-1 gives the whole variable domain KAGVTQTPRYLIKTRGQQVTLSCSPISGHRSVSWYQQTPGQGLQFLFEYFSETQRNKGNFPGRFSGRQFSNSRSEMNVSTLELGDSALYLCASSPTGMNTEAFFGQGTRLTVV.